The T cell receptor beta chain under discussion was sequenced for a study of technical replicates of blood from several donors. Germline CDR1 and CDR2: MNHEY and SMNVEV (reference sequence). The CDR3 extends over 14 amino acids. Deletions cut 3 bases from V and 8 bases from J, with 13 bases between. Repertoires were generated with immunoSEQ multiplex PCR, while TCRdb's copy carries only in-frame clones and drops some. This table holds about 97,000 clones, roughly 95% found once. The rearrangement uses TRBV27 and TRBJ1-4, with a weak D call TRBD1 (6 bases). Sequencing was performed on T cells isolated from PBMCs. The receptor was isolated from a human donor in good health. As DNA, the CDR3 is TGTGCCAGCAGTTTTACAGGGCTTGGCGAAAAACTGTTTTTT. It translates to CASSFTGLGEKLFF.